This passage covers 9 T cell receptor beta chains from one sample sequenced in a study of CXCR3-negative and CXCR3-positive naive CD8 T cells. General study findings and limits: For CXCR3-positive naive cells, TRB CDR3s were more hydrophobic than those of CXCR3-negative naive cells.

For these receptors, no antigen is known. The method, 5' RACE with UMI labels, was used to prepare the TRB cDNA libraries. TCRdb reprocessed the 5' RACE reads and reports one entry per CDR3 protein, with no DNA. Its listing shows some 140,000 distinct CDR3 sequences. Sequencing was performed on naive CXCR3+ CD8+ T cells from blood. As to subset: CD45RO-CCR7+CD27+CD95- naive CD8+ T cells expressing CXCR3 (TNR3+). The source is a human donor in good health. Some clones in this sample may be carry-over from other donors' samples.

CDR3 region: CASSLNWRSSVETQYF. The chain links TRBV7-8 to TRBJ2-5. This CDR3 is 16 amino acids long. CDR1 is SGHVS, CDR2 FQNEAQ, per germline. Full variable domain (missing parts from reference TRBV7-8 and TRBJ2-5): GAGVSQSPRYKVAKRGQDVALRCDPISGHVSLFWYQQALGQGPEFLTYFQNEAQLDKSGLPSDRFFAERPEGSVSTLKIQRTQQEDSAVYLCASSLNWRSSVETQYFGPGTRLLVL.

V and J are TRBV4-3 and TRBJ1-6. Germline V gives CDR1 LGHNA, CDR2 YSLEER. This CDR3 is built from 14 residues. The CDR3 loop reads CASSQSSYNSPLHF.

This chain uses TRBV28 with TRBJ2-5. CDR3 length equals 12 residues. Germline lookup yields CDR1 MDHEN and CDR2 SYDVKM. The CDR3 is CASSYIGETQYF.

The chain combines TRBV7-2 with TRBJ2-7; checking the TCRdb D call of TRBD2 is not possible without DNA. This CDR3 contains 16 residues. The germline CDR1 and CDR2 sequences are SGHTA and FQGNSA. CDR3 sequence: CASSPGLARGGAEQYF.

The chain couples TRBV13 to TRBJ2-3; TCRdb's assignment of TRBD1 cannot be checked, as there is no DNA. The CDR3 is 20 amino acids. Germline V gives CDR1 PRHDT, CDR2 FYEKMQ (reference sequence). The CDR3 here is CASSSGQSLPSTGITDTQYF.

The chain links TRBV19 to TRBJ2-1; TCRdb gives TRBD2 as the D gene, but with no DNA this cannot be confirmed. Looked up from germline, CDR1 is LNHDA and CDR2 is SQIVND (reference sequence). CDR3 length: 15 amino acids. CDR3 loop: CASSIDNSGGHEQFF. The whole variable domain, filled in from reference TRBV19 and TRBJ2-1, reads DGGITQSPKYLFRKEGQNVTLSCEQNLNHDAMYWYRQDPGQGLRLIYYSQIVNDFQKGDIAEGYSVSREKKESFPLTVTSAQKNPTAFYLCASSIDNSGGHEQFFGPGTRLTVL.

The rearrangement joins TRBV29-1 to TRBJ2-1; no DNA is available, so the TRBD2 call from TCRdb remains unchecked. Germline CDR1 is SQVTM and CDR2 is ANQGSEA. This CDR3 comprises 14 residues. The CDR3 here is CSVEGSGSMNEQFF.

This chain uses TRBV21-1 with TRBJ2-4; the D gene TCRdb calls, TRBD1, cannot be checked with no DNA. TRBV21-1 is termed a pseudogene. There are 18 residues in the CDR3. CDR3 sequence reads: CASSKESFGRGNENIQYF.

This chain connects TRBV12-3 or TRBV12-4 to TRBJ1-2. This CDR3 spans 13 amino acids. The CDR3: CASSLAHSYGYTF.